This T cell receptor (beta chain) derives from a study of metastatic and nonmetastatic thyroid tumors. The CDR3 spans 13 residues. Trimming shortened V by 3 bases and J by 7 bases, and 12 bases separated the two germline ends. MiXCR re-clonotyped the PCR reads for TCRdb. The sample has roughly 16,000 clones, less than 20% seen once. This clone was counted many times. Treatment of any kind had been given to no patient before thyroid surgery. The sequence was obtained from a female donor with papillary thyroid cancer or a benign thyroid nodule (not recorded which). Some clones in this sample may be carry-over from other donors' samples. The V and J genes are TRBV12-3 or TRBV12-4 and TRBJ1-2, with D uncertain. The sample comprised blood. Here the CDR3 DNA reads TGTGCCAGCAGTTTGAATGTTGGAGCTGGCTACACCTTC. Its translation: CASSLNVGAGYTF.